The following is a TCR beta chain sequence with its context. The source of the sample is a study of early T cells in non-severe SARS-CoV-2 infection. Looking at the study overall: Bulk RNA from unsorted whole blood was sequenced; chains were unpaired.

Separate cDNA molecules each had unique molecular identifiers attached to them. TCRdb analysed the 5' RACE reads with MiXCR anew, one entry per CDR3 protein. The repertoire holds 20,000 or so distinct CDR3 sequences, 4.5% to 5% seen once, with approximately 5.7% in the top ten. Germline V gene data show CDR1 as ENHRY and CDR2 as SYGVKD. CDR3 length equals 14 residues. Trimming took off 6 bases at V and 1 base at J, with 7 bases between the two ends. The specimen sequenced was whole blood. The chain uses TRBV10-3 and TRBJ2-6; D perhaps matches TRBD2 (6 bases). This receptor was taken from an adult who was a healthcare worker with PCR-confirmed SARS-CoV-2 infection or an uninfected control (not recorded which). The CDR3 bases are TGTGCCATCAGGGAGGGGTCTGGGGCCAACGTCCTGACTTTC. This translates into CAIREGSGANVLTF.